The TCR beta chain described here comes from a study of radiotherapy plus CTLA-4 blockade in lung cancer. At the level of the study: Of all patients, around 20% responded objectively and approximately 30% showed disease control. Study-wide points: Reports state that early shifts in blood T cell clones, with interferon-beta, best predicted response. Blood TCR clones of tumor origin expanded after radiotherapy plus ipilimumab.

Patients had chemo-refractory metastatic non-small-cell lung cancer and received focal radiation plus CTLA-4 blockade that used ipilimumab. CDR3 length equals 11 residues. The germline V gene encodes CDR1 SGHTA and CDR2 FQGNSA. The ends were cut back, 8 bases at V and 12 bases at J, with 17 bases in the middle. Clones were sequenced by immunoSEQ multiplex PCR, and TCRdb holds only the in-frame ones, with some missing. The sample lists 65,000 to 85,000 clones, less than 85% occurring once. Notes on this clone: Its antigen is as yet unknown.

Sample: peripheral blood, taken from a patient treated with radiotherapy plus ipilimumab. This clonotype originated in a human donor with non-small cell lung cancer whose response to radiotherapy plus ipilimumab could not be evaluated. Some clones in this sample may be carry-over from other donors' samples. The chain joins TRBV7-2 to TRBJ2-7; D is perhaps TRBD2 (5 bases). CDR3 amino acids: CASGTGMIPYF. The CDR3 region has the DNA TGTGCCAGCGGAACGGGGATGATTCCGTACTTC.